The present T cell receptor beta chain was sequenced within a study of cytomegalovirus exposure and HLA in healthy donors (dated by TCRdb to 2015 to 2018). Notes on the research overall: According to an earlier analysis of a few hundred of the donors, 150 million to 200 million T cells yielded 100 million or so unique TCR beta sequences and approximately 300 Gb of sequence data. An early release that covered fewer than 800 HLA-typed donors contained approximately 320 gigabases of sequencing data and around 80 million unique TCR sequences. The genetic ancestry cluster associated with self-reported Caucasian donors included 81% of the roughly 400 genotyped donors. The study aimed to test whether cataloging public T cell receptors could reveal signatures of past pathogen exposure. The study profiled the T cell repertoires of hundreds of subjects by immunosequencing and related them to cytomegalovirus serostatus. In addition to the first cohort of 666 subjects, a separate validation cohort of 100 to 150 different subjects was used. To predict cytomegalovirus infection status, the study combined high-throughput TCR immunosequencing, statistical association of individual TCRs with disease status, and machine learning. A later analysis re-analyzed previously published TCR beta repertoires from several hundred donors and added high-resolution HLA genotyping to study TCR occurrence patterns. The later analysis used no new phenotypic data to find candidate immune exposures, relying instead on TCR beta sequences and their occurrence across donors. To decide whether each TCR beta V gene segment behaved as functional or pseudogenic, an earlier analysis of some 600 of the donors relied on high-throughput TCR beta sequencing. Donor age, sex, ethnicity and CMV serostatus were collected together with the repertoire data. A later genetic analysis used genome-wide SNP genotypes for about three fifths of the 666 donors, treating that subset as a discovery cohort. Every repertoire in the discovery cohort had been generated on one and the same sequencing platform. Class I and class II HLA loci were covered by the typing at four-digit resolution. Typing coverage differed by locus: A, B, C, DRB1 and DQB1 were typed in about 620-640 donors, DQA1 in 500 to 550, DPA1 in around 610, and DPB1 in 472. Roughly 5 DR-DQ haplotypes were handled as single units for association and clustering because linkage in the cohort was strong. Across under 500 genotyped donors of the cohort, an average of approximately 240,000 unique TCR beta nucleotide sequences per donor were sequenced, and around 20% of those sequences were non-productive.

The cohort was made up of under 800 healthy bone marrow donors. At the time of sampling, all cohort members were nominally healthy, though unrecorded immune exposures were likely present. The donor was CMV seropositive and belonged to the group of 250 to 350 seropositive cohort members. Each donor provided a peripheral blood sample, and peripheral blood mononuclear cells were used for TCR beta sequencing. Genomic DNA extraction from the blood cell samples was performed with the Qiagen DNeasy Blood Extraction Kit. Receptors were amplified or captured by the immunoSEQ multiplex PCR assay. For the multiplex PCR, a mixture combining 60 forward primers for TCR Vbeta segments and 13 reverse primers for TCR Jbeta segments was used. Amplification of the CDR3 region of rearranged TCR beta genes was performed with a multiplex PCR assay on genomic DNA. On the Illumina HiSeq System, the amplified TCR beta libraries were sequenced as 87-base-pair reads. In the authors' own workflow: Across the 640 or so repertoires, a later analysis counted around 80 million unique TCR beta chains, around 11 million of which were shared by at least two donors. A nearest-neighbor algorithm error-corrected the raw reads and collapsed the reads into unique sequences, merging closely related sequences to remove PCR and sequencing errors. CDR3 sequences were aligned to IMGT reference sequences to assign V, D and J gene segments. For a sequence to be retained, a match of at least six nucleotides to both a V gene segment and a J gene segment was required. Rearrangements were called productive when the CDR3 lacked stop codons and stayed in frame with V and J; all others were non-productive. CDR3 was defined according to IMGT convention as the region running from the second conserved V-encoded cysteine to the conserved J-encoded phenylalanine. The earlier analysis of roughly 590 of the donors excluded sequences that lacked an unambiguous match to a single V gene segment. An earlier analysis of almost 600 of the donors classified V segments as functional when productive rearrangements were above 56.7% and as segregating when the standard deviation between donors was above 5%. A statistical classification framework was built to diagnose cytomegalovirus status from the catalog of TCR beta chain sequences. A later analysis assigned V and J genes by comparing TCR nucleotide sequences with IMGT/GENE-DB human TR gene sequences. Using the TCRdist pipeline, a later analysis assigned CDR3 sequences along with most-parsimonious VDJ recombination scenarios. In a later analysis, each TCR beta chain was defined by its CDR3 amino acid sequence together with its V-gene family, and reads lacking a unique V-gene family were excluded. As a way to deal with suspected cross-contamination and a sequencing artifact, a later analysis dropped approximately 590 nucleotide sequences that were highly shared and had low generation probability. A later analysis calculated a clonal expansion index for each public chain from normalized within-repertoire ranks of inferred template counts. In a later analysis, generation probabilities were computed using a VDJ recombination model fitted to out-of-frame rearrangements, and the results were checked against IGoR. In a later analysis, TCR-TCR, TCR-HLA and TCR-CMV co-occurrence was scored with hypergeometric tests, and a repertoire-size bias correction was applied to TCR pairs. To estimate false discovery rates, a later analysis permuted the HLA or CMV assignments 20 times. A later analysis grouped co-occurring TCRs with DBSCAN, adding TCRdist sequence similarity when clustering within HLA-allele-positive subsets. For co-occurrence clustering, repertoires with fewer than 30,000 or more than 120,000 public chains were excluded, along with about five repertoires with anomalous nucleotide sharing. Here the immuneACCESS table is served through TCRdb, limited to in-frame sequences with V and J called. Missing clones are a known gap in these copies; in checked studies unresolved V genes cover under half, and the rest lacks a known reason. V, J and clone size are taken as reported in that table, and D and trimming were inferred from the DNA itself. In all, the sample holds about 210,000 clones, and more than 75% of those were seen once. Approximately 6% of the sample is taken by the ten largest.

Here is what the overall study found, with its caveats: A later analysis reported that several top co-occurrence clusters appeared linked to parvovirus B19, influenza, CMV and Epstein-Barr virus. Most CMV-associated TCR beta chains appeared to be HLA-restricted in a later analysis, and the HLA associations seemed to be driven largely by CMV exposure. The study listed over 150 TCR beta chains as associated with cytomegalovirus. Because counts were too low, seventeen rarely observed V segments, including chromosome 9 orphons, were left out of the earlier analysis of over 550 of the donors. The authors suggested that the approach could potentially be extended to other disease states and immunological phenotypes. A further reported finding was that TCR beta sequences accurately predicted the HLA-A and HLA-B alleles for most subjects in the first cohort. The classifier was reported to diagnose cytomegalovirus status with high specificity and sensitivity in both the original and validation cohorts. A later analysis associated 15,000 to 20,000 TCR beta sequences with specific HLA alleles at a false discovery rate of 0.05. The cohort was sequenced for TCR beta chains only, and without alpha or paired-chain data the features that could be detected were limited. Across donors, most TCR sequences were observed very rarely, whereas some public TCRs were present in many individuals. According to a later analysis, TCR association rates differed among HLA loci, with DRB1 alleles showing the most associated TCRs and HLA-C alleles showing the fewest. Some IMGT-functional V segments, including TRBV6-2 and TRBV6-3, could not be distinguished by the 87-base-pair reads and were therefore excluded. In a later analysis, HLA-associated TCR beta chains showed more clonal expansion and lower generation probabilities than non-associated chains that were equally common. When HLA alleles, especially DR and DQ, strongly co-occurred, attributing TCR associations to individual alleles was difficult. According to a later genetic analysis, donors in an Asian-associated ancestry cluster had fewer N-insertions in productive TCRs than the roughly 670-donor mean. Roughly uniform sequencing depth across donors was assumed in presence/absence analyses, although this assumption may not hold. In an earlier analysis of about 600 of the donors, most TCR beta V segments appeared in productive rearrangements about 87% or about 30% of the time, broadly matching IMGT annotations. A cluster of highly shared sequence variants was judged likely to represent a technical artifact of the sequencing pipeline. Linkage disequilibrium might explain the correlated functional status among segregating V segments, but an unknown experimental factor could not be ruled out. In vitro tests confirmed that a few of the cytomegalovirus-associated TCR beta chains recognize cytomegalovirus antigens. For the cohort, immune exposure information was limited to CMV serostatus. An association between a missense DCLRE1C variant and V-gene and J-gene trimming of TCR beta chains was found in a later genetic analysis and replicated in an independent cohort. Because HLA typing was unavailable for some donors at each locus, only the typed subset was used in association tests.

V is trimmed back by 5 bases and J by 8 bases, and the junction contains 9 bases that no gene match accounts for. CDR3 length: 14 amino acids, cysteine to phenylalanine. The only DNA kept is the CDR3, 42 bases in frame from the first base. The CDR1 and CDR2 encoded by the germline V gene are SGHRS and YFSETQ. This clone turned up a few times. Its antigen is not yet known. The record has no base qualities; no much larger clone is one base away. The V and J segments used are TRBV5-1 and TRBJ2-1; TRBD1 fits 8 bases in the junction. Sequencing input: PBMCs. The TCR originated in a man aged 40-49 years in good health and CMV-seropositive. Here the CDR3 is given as CASRPRTGLDEQFF. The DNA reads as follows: TGCGCCAGCAGGCCCCGGACAGGGCTAGATGAGCAGTTCTTC.